The rows below give T cell receptor beta chains drawn from one sample of a study of T cells in Graves' hyperthyroidism and ophthalmopathy. Each CDR3 protein is one row after TCRdb ran MiXCR on the multiplex PCR reads. The data contain 400,000 to 500,000 distinct CDR3 sequences, 14% to 15% of them singletons. The sample consisted of blood. The receptors come from a young man with Graves' ophthalmopathy. Both conserved end residues are part of each CDR3. D genes are given only for firm matches. Only part of the rows carry a size: once, few, many, or a class if the clone is expanded.

D gene | clone size | J gene | V gene | CDR3 protein | CDR3 DNA
TRBD1 | many | TRBJ1-1 | TRBV12-3/TRBV12-4 | CASSPAGQGARGEAFF | TGTGCCAGCAGCCCCGCGGGACAGGGGGCGCGAGGTGAAGCTTTCTTT
TRBD1 | . | TRBJ1-4 | TRBV6-1 | CASRAGGEKLFF | TGTGCCAGCAGGGCAGGGGGTGAAAAACTGTTTTTT
. | once | TRBJ2-7 | TRBV5-1 | CASSLGAVGHEQYF | TGCGCCAGCAGCTTGGGCGCCGTGGGCCACGAGCAGTACTTC
. | medium-sized | TRBJ2-3 | TRBV7-2 | CASSFDSGGTDTQYF | TGTGCCAGCAGCTTCGATAGTGGCGGCACAGATACGCAGTATTTT
TRBD1 | many | TRBJ1-6 | TRBV11-2 | CASSLVDRGYSPLHF | TGTGCCAGCAGCTTAGTTGACAGGGGGTATTCACCCCTCCACTTT
. | many | TRBJ2-7 | TRBV20-1 | CSASGRLRVNEQYF | TGCAGTGCTAGTGGTCGCCTAAGAGTCAACGAGCAGTACTTC
. | . | TRBJ2-5 | TRBV5-6 | CACKTLAEETQYF | TGTGCCTGCAAGACACTGGCCGAAGAGACCCAGTACTTC
TRBD2 | many | TRBJ2-5 | TRBV7-8 | CASSLIKTSGGQETQYF | TGTGCCAGCAGCTTAATAAAAACTAGCGGGGGGCAAGAGACCCAGTACTTC
. | many | TRBJ2-7 | TRBV18 | CASSPVDRVYEQYF | TGTGCCAGCTCACCAGTGGATCGGGTTTACGAGCAGTACTTC
. | many | TRBJ1-2 | TRBV2 | CASGGRGGYTF | TGTGCCAGCGGGGGGCGAGGTGGCTACACCTTC
. | many | TRBJ2-5 | TRBV3-1 | CASSQDTIGETQYF | TGTGCCAGCAGCCAAGATACCATCGGGGAGACCCAGTACTTC
. | . | TRBJ1-4 | TRBV14 | CASSQPGLPNEKLFF | TGTGCCAGCAGCCAACCGGGACTGCCTAATGAAAAACTGTTTTTT
. | many | TRBJ2-1 | TRBV7-9 | CASHEGEPQGQFF | TGTGCCAGCCACGAGGGGGAACCACAGGGGCAGTTCTTC
. | many | TRBJ2-7 | TRBV6-1 | CASSPQGQGYEQYF | TGTGCCAGCAGCCCTCAGGGGCAGGGCTACGAGCAGTACTTC
. | . | TRBJ2-5 | TRBV7-9 | CASSFLGYSETQYF | TGTGCCAGCAGCTTCCTAGGATATTCAGAGACCCAGTACTTC
. | many | TRBJ2-7 | TRBV2 | CASSEQGSAGEQYF | TGTGCCAGCAGTGAGCAGGGTTCCGCTGGTGAGCAGTACTTC
. | few | TRBJ2-5 | TRBV25-1 | CASSENIETQYF | TGTGCCAGCAGTGAGAATATAGAGACCCAGTACTTC
TRBD2 | many | TRBJ2-5 | TRBV10-3 | CAISDSTSAQETQYF | TGTGCCATCAGTGACTCGACTAGCGCGCAAGAGACCCAGTACTTC
TRBD1 | few | TRBJ1-5 | TRBV6-6 | CASSYSRQGNQPQHF | TGTGCCAGCAGTTACTCGAGACAGGGGAATCAGCCCCAGCATTTT
TRBD2 | many | TRBJ2-3 | TRBV20-1 | CSGLSGGGGTDTQYF | TGCAGTGGTTTGAGCGGGGGAGGGGGCACAGATACGCAGTATTTT
. | many | TRBJ2-5 | TRBV19 | CASSIGGQETQYF | TGTGCCAGTAGTATAGGAGGGCAAGAGACCCAGTACTTC
. | many | TRBJ2-7 | TRBV11-2 | CASSLPGTLGYEQYF | TGTGCCAGCAGCCTTCCCGGGACTCTCGGTTACGAGCAGTACTTC
. | many | TRBJ2-1 | TRBV6-1 | CASSVGGLRGNEQFF | TGTGCCAGCAGTGTGGGGGGGCTAAGGGGGAATGAGCAGTTCTTC
. | . | TRBJ1-1 | TRBV5-1 | CASSLGSLMNTEAFF | TGCGCCAGCAGCTTGGGCAGCCTAATGAACACTGAAGCTTTCTTT
. | . | TRBJ2-4 | TRBV19 | CASHGSKNIQYF | TGTGCCAGTCACGGTTCCAAAAACATTCAGTACTTC
TRBD2 | many | TRBJ2-1 | TRBV7-8 | CASSLEGRGNEQFF | TGTGCCAGCAGCTTAGAGGGGAGGGGCAATGAGCAGTTCTTC
. | many | TRBJ1-1 | TRBV18 | CASSPPGGTEAFF | TGTGCCAGCAGTCCCCCGGGTGGTACTGAAGCTTTCTTT
. | . | TRBJ1-1 | TRBV6-1 | CASRLTLNTEAFF | TGTGCCAGCAGACTCACTTTGAACACTGAAGCTTTCTTT
TRBD1 | . | TRBJ1-2 | TRBV7-3 | CASSIDRETNYGYTF | TGTGCCAGCAGTATCGACAGGGAGACTAACTATGGCTACACCTTC
. | many | TRBJ2-7 | TRBV24-1 | CATSGTAYPHEQYF | TGTGCCACCAGTGGGACAGCTTACCCCCACGAGCAGTACTTC
TRBD1 | few | TRBJ2-5 | TRBV9 | CASSVGDRGRETQYF | TGTGCCAGCAGCGTAGGGGACAGGGGGCGTGAGACCCAGTACTTC
TRBD1 | many | TRBJ2-1 | TRBV27 | CASSRFFGTGAYNEQFF | TGTGCCAGCAGTCGATTTTTTGGGACAGGTGCCTACAATGAGCAGTTCTTC
TRBD2 | . | TRBJ2-5 | TRBV5-1 | CASSYLAGRETQYF | TGCGCCAGCAGCTATCTAGCGGGGCGGGAGACCCAGTACTTC
. | many | TRBJ1-4 | TRBV2 | CASSRGGGATNEKLFF | TGTGCCAGCAGCCGCGGGGGTGGTGCAACTAATGAAAAACTGTTTTTT
TRBD1 | many | TRBJ2-1 | TRBV19 | CASSMQQGDGNEQFF | TGTGCCAGTAGTATGCAACAGGGGGATGGTAATGAGCAGTTCTTC
. | many | TRBJ2-3 | TRBV6-1 | CASSFNGGGEWDTQYF | TGTGCCAGCAGCTTTAACGGGGGTGGAGAGTGGGATACGCAGTATTTT
. | many | TRBJ2-1 | TRBV5-1 | CASNAGGQHNEQFF | TGCGCCAGCAACGCCGGGGGACAGCACAATGAGCAGTTCTTC
TRBD2 | . | TRBJ2-1 | TRBV11-1 | CASSLSGSRVEQFF | TGTGCCAGCAGCTTAAGCGGGAGCAGGGTTGAGCAGTTCTTC
. | . | TRBJ2-7 | TRBV19 | CASSMADRHTYEQYF | TGTGCCAGTAGTATGGCTGACAGGCATACCTACGAGCAGTACTTC
. | many | TRBJ1-1 | TRBV19 | CASSIAGETEAFF | TGTGCCAGTAGTATAGCAGGGGAAACTGAAGCTTTCTTT
. | many | TRBJ2-3 | TRBV7-9 | CASSPDSTDTQYF | TGTGCCAGCAGCCCTGACAGCACAGATACGCAGTATTTT
. | many | TRBJ1-3 | TRBV6-1 | CASSEHSFVGEGNTIYF | TGTGCCAGCAGTGAACACAGTTTCGTTGGTGAGGGAAACACCATATATTTT
TRBD1 | many | TRBJ2-2 | TRBV7-3 | CASSSSGTGRTGELFF | TGTGCCAGCAGCTCATCCGGGACAGGGCGAACCGGGGAGCTGTTTTTT
TRBD1 | many | TRBJ1-6 | TRBV11-3 | CASSPGQGYSPLHF | TGTGCCAGCAGCCCGGGACAGGGGTACTCACCCCTCCACTTT
. | many | TRBJ1-5 | TRBV2 | CASSRTVSNQPQHF | TGTGCCAGCAGTCGGACAGTGAGCAATCAGCCCCAGCATTTT
. | many | TRBJ2-3 | TRBV7-2 | CASSSHVRLRLGSTDTQYF | TGTGCCAGCAGCTCCCACGTGCGTTTACGGCTGGGTAGCACAGATACGCAGTATTTT
. | . | TRBJ2-1 | TRBV27 | CASSLTQDRGNEQFF | TGTGCCAGCAGTTTAACGCAGGATCGGGGCAATGAGCAGTTCTTC